This T cell receptor beta chain comes out of a study of blood T cell repertoires in COVID-19. Clones were sequenced by immunoSEQ multiplex PCR, and TCRdb holds only the in-frame ones, with some missing. The sample includes roughly 300,000 clones, roughly nine tenths of them seen just once. The CDR3 length is 17 residues. The germline V and J ends were trimmed by 6 bases and 2 bases, with 21 bases remaining between them. In germline, CDR1 is LNHDA, CDR2 SQIVND (reference sequence). Individuals drawn from 20 to 25 US areas were roughly 18 to 89 years old. Sequencing was done on a sample of PBMCs or T cells enriched from blood (not recorded which). The TCR was taken from a woman between 25 and 40 years old who had recovered from COVID-19. The gene calls are TRBV19 and TRBJ2-3, with a possible D match to TRBD2 (6 bases). The CDR3 nucleotides read TGTGCCAGTAGCCCCCCGGCGTGGCGGGAATACACAGATACGCAGTATTTT. Protein product: CASSPPAWREYTDTQYF.